This entry describes one T cell receptor (beta chain). The target of this receptor is not known. Base qualities are not provided; no much larger clone lies one nucleotide away. TCR CDR3 regions were amplified from genomic DNA by multiplex PCR using the deep immunoSEQ assay. Genomic DNA extracted from each cell subset was distributed evenly over all wells of several immunoSEQ 96-well plates, and each plate served as one replicate. For sorted subsets, 200 to 250 ng of genomic DNA, equivalent to around 30,000 T cell genomes, went into each replicate PCR. Purified libraries were measured with a Qubit 3.0 fluorometer, size-checked on a Bioanalyzer 2100, and measured again with the KAPA Library Quantification kit. Every immunoSEQ 96-well plate was sequenced on a dedicated single-read 150-cycle Illumina NextSeq 550 flow cell. The study's own analysis went as follows. Because the immunoSEQ output included only junctional sequences and no quality scores, the filtering could not be the same as the filtering used for full-length reads. Sequences were annotated with PyIR, a Python wrapper for IgBLAST v1.9, and V/J genes and CDR3 were assigned using IMGT germline references. Reads with weak V/J assignments (E-value above 1e-6), missing CDR3, stop codons, out-of-frame junctions, or ambiguous translated residues were removed. V3J clonotypes were defined as sequences sharing the same inferred V gene, J gene, and CDR3 amino acid sequence. Percentage overlap between repertoires was computed as shared unique clonotypes divided by the size of the smaller repertoire. Richness of each repertoire was evaluated using RTK rarefaction, the Chao1 estimator, and Recon v2.1 estimates of unobserved clonotypes. OLGA was used to compute generation probabilities for all TCRbeta clonotypes that the gDNA method yielded from several donors. Not all clones reach the TCRdb copy of this immuneACCESS table, which keeps in-frame sequences only. Checked studies attribute under half of the gap to unresolved V genes and leave the rest unexplained. V, J and clone size were drawn from that table, and D and trimming were deduced from the DNA. This sample holds around 2,100,000 clones; about 95% were observed only once. The top ten hold more than 0.9% of the sample.

Inclusive of the bounding cysteine and phenylalanine, the CDR3 is 18 residues long. The sequence is cut down to CDR3 DNA, 54 bases in frame from base 1. This sample is drawn from a study of shared clonotypes between healthy human individuals (dated by TCRdb to between 2020 and 2021). Notes on the research overall: The cohort included a few men and a couple of women between 18 and 49 years of age. To estimate repertoire size and how much clonotypes are shared between individuals, the study performed deep sequencing of blood TCR repertoires from a few healthy adults. Libraries were prepared and TCR repertoires were sequenced by different laboratories using diverse techniques, in order to increase sequencing depth and limit assay-specific biases. Between about 0.94 and 8.9 billion PBMCs per donor were obtained by leukapheresis. Per donor, three plates each were used for CD4 naive and CD4 memory, two for CD8 naive, and one for CD8 memory.

CD8 naive samples were obtained by positive selection for CCR7 among CD45RO-negative cells, yielding a CD45RA+CCR7+ population from which TemRA cells were excluded. The donors were healthy, HIV-negative adults with no recently reported acute infections or vaccinations. Every donor was a Caucasian adult living in Nashville, Tennessee, USA. After blood collection by leukapheresis, PBMCs were isolated using Ficoll-Histopaque density gradient centrifugation and then cryopreserved in the vapor phase of liquid nitrogen. Purity and quantity of every magnetically sorted T cell population were checked by analytical flow cytometry. Genomic DNA was isolated from each sorted fraction and quantified by UV absorbance on a Nanodrop 2000c. The investigation overall reported the following: Pairwise subsampling led to the expectation that sequencing depth would affect the degree of clonotype sharing among donors. The genetic and exposure-history diversity represented was limited by the small number of donors. Sharing across a handful of donors was observed for about 5% of naive CD4, over 3% of naive CD8, 2.3% of memory CD4, and around 0.42% of memory CD8 clonotypes. Naive subsets generally had larger estimated clonotype richness than memory subsets did. Sampling was limited to blood, and TCR repertoires in tissue likely differ from TCR repertoires in blood. Rarefaction of sorted-subset datasets indicated incomplete sequencing despite the large sequencing depth. Compared with non-shared clonotypes, clonotypes shared by all four sorted-subset donors had higher generation probabilities.

Here the chain combines TRBV12-1 and TRBJ2-6; the table names TRBD2, a call not compared with the DNA. TRBV12-1 is described as a pseudogene. This TCR was recovered from a man between 18 and 29 years old in good health. The sample consisted of naive CD8+ T cells sorted from blood. The sample's cell subset or site, from its label and the paper: CD45RA+CCR7+. CDR3 loop: CASSYLAGKNSGANVLTF. Read as DNA, the sequence is TGTGCCAGCAGCTATCTAGCGGGGAAAAACTCTGGGGCCAACGTCCTGACTTTC.